The 7 T cell receptor beta chains listed next were all sequenced from one sample in a study of response to subunit inactivated influenza vaccine. A single record per CDR3 protein comes from TCRdb applying MiXCR to the RT-PCR reads. The table shows hundreds of thousands of distinct CDR3 sequences, with approximately 14% occurring only once. The material sequenced was PBMCs from blood, taken 11 to 12 days after vaccination. All receptors derive from a man aged 50-60 years who received an inactivated influenza vaccine.

This clonotype was observed at least ten times. In nucleotides, the CDR3 is TGTGCCAGCACTCTTATGACGGGAGGGAGCTCCTACAATGAGCAGTTCTTC. This encodes CASTLMTGGSSYNEQFF. The chain employs TRBV28 and TRBJ2-1; 8 bases are shared with TRBD2. With V trimmed by 7 bases and J by 0 bases, 11 bases remained unmatched. CDR3 length: 17 residues. Germline CDR1 reads MDHEN; CDR2 reads SYDVKM. The full variable domain, rest sourced from reference TRBV28 and TRBJ2-1, is DVKVTQSSRYLVKRTGEKVFLECVQDMDHENMFWYRQDPGLGLRLIYFSYDVKMKEKGDIPEGYSVSREKKERFSLILESASTNQTSMYLCASTLMTGGSSYNEQFFGPGTRLTVL.

This rearrangement joins TRBV7-2 to TRBJ1-6; D is uncertain. Trimming took off 2 bases at V and 10 bases at J, with 15 bases between the two ends. The length of the CDR3 is 15 residues. Germline V gene data show CDR1 as SGHTA and CDR2 as FQGNSA. In DNA, the CDR3 is TGTGCCAGCAGCTTAATCCTAGACCCGAGGTCACCCCTCCACTTT. Amino acids: CASSLILDPRSPLHF.

The rearrangement links TRBV30 to TRBJ2-5, with TRBD2 matching 7 bases. The germline gives CDR1 GTSNPN, CDR2 SVGIG (reference sequence). V lost 7 bases, J lost 5 bases, and 7 bases stayed unmatched. This CDR3 comprises 12 residues. In nucleotides, the CDR3 is TGTGCCTTTAACCGGGGAGGGGAGACCCAGTACTTC. It specifies CAFNRGGETQYF.

This clonotype came up a few times. The rearrangement joins TRBV4-1 to TRBJ2-7, with TRBD2 matching 12 bases. Per the germline V gene, CDR1 is MGHRA and CDR2 is YSYEKL. CDR3 length equals 15 residues. Germline trimming cut 0 bases from V and 6 bases from J; bases unmatched to any gene: 3. CDR3 DNA: TGCGCCAGCAGCCAAGAGACTAGCGGGGGACTCGAGCAGTACTTC. This codes for CASSQETSGGLEQYF.

The table lists this clonotype with a few counts. The V call is TRBV3-1, the J call TRBJ2-7, with D possibly being TRBD2 (6 bases). Germline V gene data show CDR1 as LGHDT and CDR2 as YNNKEL (reference sequence). The CDR3 has 13 amino acids. Trimming shortened V by 1 base and J by 6 bases, and 10 bases separated the two germline ends. CDR3 region: CASSQVLGGEQYF. The CDR3 DNA reads TGTGCCAGCAGCCAAGTTCTCGGGGGCGAGCAGTACTTC.

This clonotype was seen more than once but under ten times. The V and J genes are TRBV7-8 and TRBJ1-6; TRBD1 matches 10 bases. The J segment lost 6 bases and the V segment lost 1 base, leaving 0 bases of the junction unmatched. Germline CDR1 and CDR2: SGHVS and FQNEAQ. This CDR3 is 15 amino acids long. CDR3 sequence (DNA): TGTGCCAGCAGCTTAGGACAGGGGGCTAATTCACCCCTCCACTTT. Translating gives CASSLGQGANSPLHF. The full variable domain, rest sourced from reference TRBV7-8 and TRBJ1-6, is GAGVSQSPRYKVAKRGQDVALRCDPISGHVSLFWYQQALGQGPEFLTYFQNEAQLDKSGLPSDRFFAERPEGSVSTLKIQRTQQEDSAVYLCASSLGQGANSPLHFGNGTRLTVT.

J is TRBJ2-1 and V is TRBV19; 8 bases agree with TRBD2. Looked up from germline, CDR1 is LNHDA and CDR2 is SQIVND (reference sequence). The CDR3 is 16 amino acids. J gave up 6 bases and V 4 bases, and 11 bases lay outside the gene matches. The CDR3 bases are TGTGCCAGTAGTAGCACCGGGACTAGTATCTTCAATGAGCAGTTCTTC. Residues: CASSSTGTSIFNEQFF.